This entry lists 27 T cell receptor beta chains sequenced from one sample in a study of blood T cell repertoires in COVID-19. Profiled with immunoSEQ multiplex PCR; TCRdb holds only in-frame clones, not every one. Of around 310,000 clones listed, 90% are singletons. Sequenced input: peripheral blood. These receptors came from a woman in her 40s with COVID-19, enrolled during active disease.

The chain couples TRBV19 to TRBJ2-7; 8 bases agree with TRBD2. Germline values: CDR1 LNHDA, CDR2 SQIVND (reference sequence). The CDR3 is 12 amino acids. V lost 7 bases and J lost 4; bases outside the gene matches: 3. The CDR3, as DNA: TGTGCCAGTACGGCGGGGGGATACGAGCAGTACTTC. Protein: CASTAGGYEQYF.

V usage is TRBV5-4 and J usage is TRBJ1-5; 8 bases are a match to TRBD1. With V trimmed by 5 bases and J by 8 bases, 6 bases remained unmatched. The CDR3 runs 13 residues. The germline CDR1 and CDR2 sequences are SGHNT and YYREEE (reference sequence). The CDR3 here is CASSVGQDEPQHF. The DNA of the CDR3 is TGTGCCAGCAGTGTGGGACAGGACGAGCCCCAGCATTTT.

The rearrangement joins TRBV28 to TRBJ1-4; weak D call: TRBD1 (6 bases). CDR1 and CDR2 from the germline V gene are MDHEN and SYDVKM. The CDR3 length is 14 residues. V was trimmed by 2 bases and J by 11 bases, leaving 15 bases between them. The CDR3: CASSLRGNGMKLFF. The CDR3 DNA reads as TGTGCCAGCAGTTTAAGGGGGAATGGAATGAAACTGTTTTTT.

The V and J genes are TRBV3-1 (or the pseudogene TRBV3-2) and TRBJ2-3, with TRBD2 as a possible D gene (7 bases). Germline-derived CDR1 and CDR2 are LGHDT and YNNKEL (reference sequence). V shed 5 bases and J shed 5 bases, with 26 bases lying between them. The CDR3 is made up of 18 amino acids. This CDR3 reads CASSEWGGHGYVRDTQYF. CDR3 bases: TGTGCCAGCAGCGAGTGGGGGGGCCATGGCTACGTCAGAGATACGCAGTATTTT.

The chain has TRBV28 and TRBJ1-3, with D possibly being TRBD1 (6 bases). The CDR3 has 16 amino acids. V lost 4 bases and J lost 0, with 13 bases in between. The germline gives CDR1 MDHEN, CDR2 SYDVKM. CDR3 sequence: CASSSAGADSGNTIYF. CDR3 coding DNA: TGTGCCAGCAGTTCCGCAGGGGCTGACTCTGGAAACACCATATATTTT. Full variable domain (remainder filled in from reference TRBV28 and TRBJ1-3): DVKVTQSSRYLVKRTGEKVFLECVQDMDHENMFWYRQDPGLGLRLIYFSYDVKMKEKGDIPEGYSVSREKKERFSLILESASTNQTSMYLCASSSAGADSGNTIYFGEGSWLTVV.

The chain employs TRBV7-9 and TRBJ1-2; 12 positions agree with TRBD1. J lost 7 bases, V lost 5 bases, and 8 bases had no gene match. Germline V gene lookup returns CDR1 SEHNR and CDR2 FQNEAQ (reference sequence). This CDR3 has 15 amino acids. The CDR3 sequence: CASSDRDRGLSGYTF. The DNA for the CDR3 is TGTGCCAGCAGCGACCGGGACAGGGGGCTCTCTGGCTACACCTTC.

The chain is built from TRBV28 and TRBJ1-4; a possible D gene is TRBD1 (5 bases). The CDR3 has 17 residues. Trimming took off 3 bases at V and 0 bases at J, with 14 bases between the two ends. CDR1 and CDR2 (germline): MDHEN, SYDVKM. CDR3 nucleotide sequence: TGTGCCAGCAGTTTTGGGCAGGGATTGACAACTAATGAAAAACTGTTTTTT. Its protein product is CASSFGQGLTTNEKLFF.

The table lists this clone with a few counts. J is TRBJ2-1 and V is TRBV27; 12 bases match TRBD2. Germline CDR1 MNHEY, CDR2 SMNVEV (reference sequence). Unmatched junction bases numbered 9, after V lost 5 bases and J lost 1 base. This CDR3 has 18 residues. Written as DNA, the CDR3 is TGTGCCAGCAGTACGCCCGGACTAGCGGGAATATCCTACAATGAGCAGTTCTTC. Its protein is CASSTPGLAGISYNEQFF.

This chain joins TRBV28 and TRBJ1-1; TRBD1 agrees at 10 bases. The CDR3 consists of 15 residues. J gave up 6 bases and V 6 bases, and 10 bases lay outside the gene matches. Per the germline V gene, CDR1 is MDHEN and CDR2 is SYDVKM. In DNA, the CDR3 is TGTGCCAGCAGCATGACAGGGGGCGCCTCCGCTGAAGCTTTCTTT. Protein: CASSMTGGASAEAFF.

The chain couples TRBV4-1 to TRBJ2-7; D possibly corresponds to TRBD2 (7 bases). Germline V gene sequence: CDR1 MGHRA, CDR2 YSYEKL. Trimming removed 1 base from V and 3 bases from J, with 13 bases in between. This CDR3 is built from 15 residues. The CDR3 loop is CASSQGGGRVYEQYF. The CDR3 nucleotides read TGCGCCAGCAGCCAAGGGGGGGGCAGGGTCTACGAGCAGTACTTC.

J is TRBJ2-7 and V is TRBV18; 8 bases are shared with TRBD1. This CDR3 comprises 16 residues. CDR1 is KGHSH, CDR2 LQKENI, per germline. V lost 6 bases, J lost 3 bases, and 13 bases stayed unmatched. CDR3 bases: TGTGCCAGCTCCCCAGAGGACAGGGTAAGGTTCTACGAGCAGTACTTC. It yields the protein CASSPEDRVRFYEQYF.

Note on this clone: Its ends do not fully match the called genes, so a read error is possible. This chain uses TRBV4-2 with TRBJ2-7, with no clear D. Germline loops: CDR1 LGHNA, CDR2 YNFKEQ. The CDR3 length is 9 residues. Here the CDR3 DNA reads TGTGCCAGCAGCCAAGTTTCCCGCTTC. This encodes CASSQVSRF.

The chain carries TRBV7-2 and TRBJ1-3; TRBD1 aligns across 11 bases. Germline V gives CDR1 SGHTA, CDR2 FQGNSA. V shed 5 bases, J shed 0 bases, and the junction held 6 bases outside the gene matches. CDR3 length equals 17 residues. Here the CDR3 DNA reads TGTGCCAGCAGCCCGGGACAGGGGGTTTCCTCTGGAAACACCATATATTTT. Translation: CASSPGQGVSSGNTIYF.

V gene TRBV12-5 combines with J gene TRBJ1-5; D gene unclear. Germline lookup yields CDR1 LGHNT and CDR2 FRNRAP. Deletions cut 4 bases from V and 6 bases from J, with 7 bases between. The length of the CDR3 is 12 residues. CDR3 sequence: CASGSSLQPQHF. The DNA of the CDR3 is TGTGCTAGTGGTTCCTCCCTTCAGCCCCAGCATTTT.

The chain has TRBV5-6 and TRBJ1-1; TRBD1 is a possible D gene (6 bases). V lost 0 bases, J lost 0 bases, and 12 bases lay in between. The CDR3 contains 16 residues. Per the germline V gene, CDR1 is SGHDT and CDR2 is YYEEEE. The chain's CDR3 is CASSLDPQGMNTEAFF. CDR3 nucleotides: TGTGCCAGCAGCTTGGACCCACAGGGAATGAACACTGAAGCTTTCTTT.

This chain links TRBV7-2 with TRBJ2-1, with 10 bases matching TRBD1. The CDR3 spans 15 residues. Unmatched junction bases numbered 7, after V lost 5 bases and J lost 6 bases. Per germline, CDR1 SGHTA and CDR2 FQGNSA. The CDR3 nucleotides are TGTGCCAGCAGCGCCCGGGACAGGGGTCCCAATGAGCAGTTCTTC. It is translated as CASSARDRGPNEQFF.

CDR3 nucleotide sequence: TGCGCCAGCAGCTGGAGGACTAGCGGGAGGTATAATGAGCAGTTCTTC. Translating gives CASSWRTSGRYNEQFF. The chain employs TRBV5-1 and TRBJ2-1; TRBD2 matches at 14 bases. Germline CDR1 is SGHRS and CDR2 is YFSETQ. This CDR3 has 16 amino acids. Trimming took 3 bases from V and 7 from J; bases not matched to a gene: 6.

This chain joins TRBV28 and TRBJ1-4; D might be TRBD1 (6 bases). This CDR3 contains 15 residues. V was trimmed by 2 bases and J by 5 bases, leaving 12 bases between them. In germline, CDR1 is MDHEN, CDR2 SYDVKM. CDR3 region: CASSLGRGGNEKLFF. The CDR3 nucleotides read TGTGCCAGCAGTTTAGGCAGGGGAGGGAATGAAAAACTGTTTTTT.

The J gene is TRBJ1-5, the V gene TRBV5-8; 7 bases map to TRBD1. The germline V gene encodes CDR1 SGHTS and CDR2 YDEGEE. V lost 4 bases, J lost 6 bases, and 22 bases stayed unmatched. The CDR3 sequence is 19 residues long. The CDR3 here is CASSQLTGDRPHRGQPQHF. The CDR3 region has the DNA TGTGCCAGCAGCCAGCTGACTGGGGACAGACCCCATCGTGGTCAGCCCCAGCATTTT.

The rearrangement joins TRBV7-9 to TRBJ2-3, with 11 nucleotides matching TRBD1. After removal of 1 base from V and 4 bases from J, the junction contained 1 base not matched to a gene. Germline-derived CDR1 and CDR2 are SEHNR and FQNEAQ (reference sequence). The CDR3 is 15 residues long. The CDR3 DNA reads TGTGCCAGCAGCTTAGGGACAGGGGGCGCAGATACGCAGTATTTT. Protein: CASSLGTGGADTQYF.

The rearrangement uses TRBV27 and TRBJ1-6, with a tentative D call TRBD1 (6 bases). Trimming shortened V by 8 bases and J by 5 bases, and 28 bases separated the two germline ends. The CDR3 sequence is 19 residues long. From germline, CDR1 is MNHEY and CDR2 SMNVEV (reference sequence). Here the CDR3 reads CASHAGAWQGSANNSPLHF. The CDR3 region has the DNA TGTGCCAGCCACGCAGGGGCGTGGCAGGGGAGCGCGAATAATTCACCCCTCCACTTT.

The CDR3 loop reads CASRMTGESGQPQHF. The DNA for the CDR3 is TGTGCCAGCAGGATGACAGGGGAATCCGGCCAGCCCCAGCATTTT. The chain recombines TRBV28 with TRBJ1-5; TRBD1 agrees at 8 bases. Germline V gene data show CDR1 as MDHEN and CDR2 as SYDVKM. Trimming took 6 bases from V and 7 from J; bases not matched to a gene: 11. There are 15 residues in the CDR3. The whole variable domain, filled in from reference TRBV28 and TRBJ1-5, reads DVKVTQSSRYLVKRTGEKVFLECVQDMDHENMFWYRQDPGLGLRLIYFSYDVKMKEKGDIPEGYSVSREKKERFSLILESASTNQTSMYLCASRMTGESGQPQHFGDGTRLSIL.

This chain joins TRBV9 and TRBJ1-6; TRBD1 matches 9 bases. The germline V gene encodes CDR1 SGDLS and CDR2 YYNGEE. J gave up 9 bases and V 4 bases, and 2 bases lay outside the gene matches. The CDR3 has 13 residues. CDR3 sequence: CASSPGQGSPLHF. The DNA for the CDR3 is TGTGCCAGCAGCCCGGGACAGGGTTCACCCCTCCACTTT.

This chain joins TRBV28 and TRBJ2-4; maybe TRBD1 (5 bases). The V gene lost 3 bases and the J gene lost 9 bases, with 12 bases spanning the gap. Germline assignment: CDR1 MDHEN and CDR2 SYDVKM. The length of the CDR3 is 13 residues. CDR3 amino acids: CASSFPGSGIQYF. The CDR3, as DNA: TGTGCCAGCAGTTTCCCAGGGTCAGGCATTCAGTACTTC.

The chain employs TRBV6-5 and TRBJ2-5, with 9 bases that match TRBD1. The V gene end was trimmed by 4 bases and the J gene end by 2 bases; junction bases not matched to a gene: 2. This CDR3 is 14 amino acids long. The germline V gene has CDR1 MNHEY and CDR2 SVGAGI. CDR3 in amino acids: CASSWDRVQETQYF. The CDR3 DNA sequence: TGTGCCAGCAGTTGGGACAGGGTTCAAGAGACCCAGTACTTC.

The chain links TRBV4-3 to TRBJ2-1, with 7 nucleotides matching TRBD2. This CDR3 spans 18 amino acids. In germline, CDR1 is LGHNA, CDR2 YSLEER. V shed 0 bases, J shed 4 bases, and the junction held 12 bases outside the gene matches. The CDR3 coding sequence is TGCGCCAGCAGCCAAGATCCTAGCGGAGGGATTAATTACAATGAGCAGTTCTTC. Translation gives CASSQDPSGGINYNEQFF.

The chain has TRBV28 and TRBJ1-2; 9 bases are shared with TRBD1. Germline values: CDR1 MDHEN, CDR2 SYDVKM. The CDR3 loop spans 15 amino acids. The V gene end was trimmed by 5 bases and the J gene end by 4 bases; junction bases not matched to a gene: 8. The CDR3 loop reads CASSAHRGLSYGYTF. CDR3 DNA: TGTGCCAGCAGTGCGCACAGGGGGCTGAGCTATGGCTACACCTTC.